A selection of T cell receptor beta chains follows, all from one sample in a study of blood T cell repertoires in COVID-19. The data were produced by immunoSEQ multiplex PCR, yet TCRdb's version contains in-frame clones alone and is incomplete. This sample has about 180,000 clones; around 80% occur once, and the top ten carry about 10%. What was sequenced was peripheral blood. The receptor set was obtained from a woman aged 80 or over with COVID-19, enrolled during active disease. CDR3s include the opening cysteine and the closing phenylalanine or tryptophan. D genes are given only for firm matches. Not every row has a clone size; where given, it reads once, few, many or a size class.

TRBJ2-7,.,.,TRBV24-1,CATSDLMFPGGESYEQYF,TGTGCCACCAGTGATTTGATGTTTCCGGGGGGCGAATCCTACGAGCAGTACTTC
TRBJ2-1,.,TRBD2,TRBV7-8,CASSSNPVRTSGNYEQFF,TGTGCCAGCAGCTCCAACCCAGTCAGGACTAGCGGGAATTATGAGCAGTTCTTC
TRBJ2-1,.,TRBD2,TRBV10-3,CAISDSGGYNEQFF,TGTGCCATCAGTGATAGCGGGGGCTACAATGAGCAGTTCTTC
TRBJ2-1,.,.,TRBV7-8,CASSPGGPYNEQFF,TGTGCCAGCAGCCCCGGAGGTCCTTACAATGAGCAGTTCTTC
TRBJ2-7,.,TRBD2,TRBV7-2,CASSFGTSGTYEQYF,TGTGCCAGCAGCTTCGGGACTAGCGGGACCTACGAGCAGTACTTC
TRBJ2-1,.,.,TRBV7-8,CASSGWTGVSMNEQFF,TGTGCCAGCAGCGGATGGACTGGGGTCTCTATGAATGAGCAGTTCTTC
TRBJ2-2,.,TRBD2,TRBV7-8,CASSAQVRLAGVGDTGELFF,TGTGCCAGCAGCGCACAGGTCCGGCTAGCGGGAGTAGGTGACACCGGGGAGCTGTTTTTT
TRBJ2-3,.,.,TRBV28,CASSPPGLSTDTQYF,TGTGCCAGCAGTCCACCGGGACTGAGCACAGATACGCAGTATTTT
TRBJ1-2,.,TRBD1,TRBV6-5,CASSNRDSRGAGYTF,TGTGCCAGCAGTAACCGGGACAGCAGGGGGGCTGGCTACACCTTC
TRBJ2-7,.,TRBD1,TRBV10-1,CVLGQGGCEQYF,TGCGTCTTGGGACAGGGAGGTTGCGAGCAGTACTTC
TRBJ1-6,.,.,TRBV4-2,CASSLVPGHRNNNSPLHF,TGTGCCAGCAGCCTGGTCCCGGGACATCGTAATAATAATTCACCCCTCCACTTT
TRBJ1-2,.,.,TRBV5-6,CASSLSSGGYTF,TGTGCCAGCAGCTTGAGCTCAGGTGGCTACACCTTC
TRBJ2-7,.,TRBD2,TRBV27,CASSWSSGRAFSYEQYF,TGTGCCAGCAGTTGGTCCAGCGGGAGGGCCTTTTCCTACGAGCAGTACTTC
TRBJ2-1,.,TRBD2,TRBV29-1,CSVEDWLQTSGLPYNEQFF,TGCAGCGTTGAAGATTGGTTGCAAACTAGCGGTCTGCCCTACAATGAGCAGTTCTTC
TRBJ1-2,.,.,TRBV19,CASRAQGSNYGYTF,TGTGCCAGTAGAGCTCAGGGATCCAACTATGGCTACACCTTC
TRBJ2-7,.,.,TRBV11-3,CASSLFQRTYEQYF,TGTGCCAGCAGCTTATTTCAGCGAACCTACGAGCAGTACTTC
TRBJ2-5,.,TRBD2,TRBV6-5,CASKELADQETQYF,TGTGCCAGCAAAGAACTAGCGGACCAAGAGACCCAGTACTTC
TRBJ2-7,.,.,TRBV6-5,CASSYSSVHEQYF,TGTGCCAGCAGTTACTCGAGTGTACACGAGCAGTACTTC
TRBJ2-2,few,.,TRBV5-5,CASSLYWAGELFF,TGTGCCAGCAGCTTGTATTGGGCGGGGGAGCTGTTTTTT
TRBJ1-3,few,TRBD1,TRBV7-8,CASSQDRGNTIYF,TGTGCCAGCAGCCAGGACAGGGGAAACACCATATATTTT
TRBJ2-3,.,TRBD1,TRBV19,CASRLQGWGDTQYF,TGTGCCAGTAGGCTACAGGGGTGGGGAGATACGCAGTATTTT
TRBJ2-1,.,TRBD1,TRBV6-2/TRBV6-3,CASSYNRGRYNEQFF,TGTGCCAGCAGTTACAACAGGGGAAGGTACAATGAGCAGTTCTTC
TRBJ1-2,few,.,TRBV9,CASTKAGAYGYTF,TGTGCCAGCACCAAAGCAGGGGCCTATGGCTACACCTTC
TRBJ1-1,once,.,TRBV2,CASSDQGLNTEAFF,TGTGCCAGCAGTGATCAGGGTCTGAACACTGAAGCTTTCTTT
TRBJ2-3,.,TRBD1,TRBV29-1,CSVADRGESTQYF,TGCAGCGTAGCGGACAGGGGCGAGAGTACGCAGTATTTT
TRBJ2-2,.,.,TRBV24-1,CATSGADLSGNTGELFF,TGTGCCACCAGTGGGGCAGACCTAAGTGGTAACACCGGGGAGCTGTTTTTT
TRBJ1-1,.,.,TRBV19,CASSRHTGEGTEAFF,TGTGCCAGTAGTAGGCACACCGGGGAGGGGACTGAAGCTTTCTTT
TRBJ2-5,.,.,TRBV2,CASSENVWGAQYF,TGTGCCAGCAGTGAAAACGTTTGGGGGGCCCAGTACTTC
TRBJ1-2,.,TRBD1,TRBV27,CASSLYWTGEDYTF,TGTGCCAGCAGTCTATACTGGACAGGGGAAGACTACACCTTC
TRBJ1-4,.,.,TRBV6-5,CASTQGGANEKLFF,TGTGCCAGCACTCAAGGAGGGGCTAATGAAAAACTGTTTTTT
TRBJ1-2,.,.,TRBV30,CAWSKGADYGYTF,TGTGCCTGGAGTAAAGGGGCCGACTATGGCTACACCTTC
TRBJ1-1,.,.,TRBV3-1/TRBV3-2,CASSQSRVTEAFF,TGTGCCAGCAGCCAATCCCGGGTCACTGAAGCTTTCTTT
TRBJ1-1,once,TRBD1,TRBV4-1,CASSPYRGISTEAFF,TGCGCCAGCAGCCCCTACAGGGGAATTAGCACTGAAGCTTTCTTT
TRBJ2-1,.,TRBD1,TRBV2,CASSAPDRGAYNEQFF,TGTGCCAGCAGTGCCCCCGACAGGGGTGCCTACAATGAGCAGTTCTTC
TRBJ2-3,.,.,TRBV2,CASRPTPAAQYF,TGTGCCAGCAGACCGACACCTGCCGCGCAGTATTTT
TRBJ1-1,.,.,TRBV9,CASSVDPHGNTEAFF,TGTGCCAGCAGCGTAGACCCACATGGGAACACTGAAGCTTTCTTT
TRBJ1-1,.,.,TRBV5-1,CASKGSLHGSEAFF,TGCGCCAGCAAGGGGAGCCTCCACGGGAGTGAAGCTTTCTTT
TRBJ1-2,.,TRBD1,TRBV6-5,CASSYDGTDYGYTF,TGTGCCAGCAGTTACGACGGGACAGACTATGGCTACACCTTC
TRBJ2-7,.,.,TRBV25-1,CASSGTGYGQYF,TGTGCCAGCAGTGGAACAGGGTACGGGCAGTACTTC
TRBJ1-6,.,.,TRBV28,CASSFHPWDKLNSPLHF,TGTGCCAGCAGTTTCCACCCCTGGGACAAGTTGAATTCACCCCTCCACTTT
TRBJ1-2,.,.,TRBV28,CASSRQGLGYGYTF,TGTGCCAGCAGTCGGCAGGGACTTGGCTATGGCTACACCTTC
TRBJ2-3,.,TRBD2,TRBV5-1,CASSRVSTSGIRTPDTQYF,TGCGCCAGCAGCCGCGTTAGTACTAGCGGAATCCGCACGCCAGATACGCAGTATTTT
TRBJ2-5,few,.,TRBV4-1,CASSQIRGQETQYF,TGCGCCAGCAGCCAAATCAGAGGGCAAGAGACCCAGTACTTC
TRBJ2-7,.,TRBD2,TRBV5-1,CASSAGLAGAYEQYF,TGCGCCAGCAGCGCGGGACTAGCGGGAGCTTACGAGCAGTACTTC
TRBJ1-2,once,.,TRBV28,CASSSGTKGYTF,TGTGCCAGCAGCTCCGGGACAAAGGGCTACACCTTC
TRBJ1-6,.,TRBD1,TRBV2,CASSPRGIAYNSPLHF,TGTGCCAGCAGTCCCAGGGGGATCGCCTATAATTCACCCCTCCACTTT
TRBJ1-2,few,.,TRBV24-1,CASLRANYGYTF,TGTGCCTCCTTGAGGGCGAACTATGGCTACACCTTC
TRBJ2-7,.,TRBD2,TRBV11-3,CASSLRGEDEQYF,TGTGCCAGCAGCTTGCGGGGGGAGGACGAGCAGTACTTC
TRBJ2-7,.,.,TRBV21-1,CASSIKPGTTYEQYF,TGTGCCAGCAGCATTAAACCCGGGACTACCTACGAGCAGTACTTC
TRBJ2-2,.,.,TRBV28,CASRPGDTRAYTGELFF,TGTGCCAGCAGACCCGGGGACACCAGAGCCTACACCGGGGAGCTGTTTTTT
TRBJ1-5,few,.,TRBV5-4,CASSLEGYRASNQPQHF,TGTGCCAGCAGCTTGGAAGGGTACAGGGCAAGCAATCAGCCCCAGCATTTT
TRBJ1-2,.,.,TRBV18,CASSLSGPPNYGYTF,TGTGCCAGCTCACTATCAGGGCCGCCTAACTATGGCTACACCTTC
TRBJ1-1,.,TRBD1,TRBV25-1,CASSALTGQNTEAFF,TGTGCCAGCAGCGCCTTGACAGGGCAGAACACTGAAGCTTTCTTT
TRBJ1-1,.,TRBD1,TRBV4-1,CASSQGQGTYSTEAFF,TGCGCCAGCAGCCAAGGACAGGGGACTTATTCCACTGAAGCTTTCTTT
TRBJ1-1,.,TRBD1,TRBV2,CASSLDRAHTEAFF,TGTGCCAGCAGTCTGGACAGGGCCCACACTGAAGCTTTCTTT